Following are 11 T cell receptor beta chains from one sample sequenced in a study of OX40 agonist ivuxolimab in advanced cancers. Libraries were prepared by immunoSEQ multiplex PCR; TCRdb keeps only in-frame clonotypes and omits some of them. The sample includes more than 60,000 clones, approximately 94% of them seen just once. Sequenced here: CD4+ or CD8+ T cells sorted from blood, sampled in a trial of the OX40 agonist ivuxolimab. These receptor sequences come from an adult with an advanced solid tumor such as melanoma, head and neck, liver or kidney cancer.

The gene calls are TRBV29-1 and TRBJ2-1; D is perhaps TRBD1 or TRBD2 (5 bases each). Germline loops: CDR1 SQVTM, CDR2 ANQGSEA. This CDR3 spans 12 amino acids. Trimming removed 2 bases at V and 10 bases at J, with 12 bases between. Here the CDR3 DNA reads TGCAGCGTTGAAACGGACGGGACCGAGCAGTTCTTC. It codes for CSVETDGTEQFF.

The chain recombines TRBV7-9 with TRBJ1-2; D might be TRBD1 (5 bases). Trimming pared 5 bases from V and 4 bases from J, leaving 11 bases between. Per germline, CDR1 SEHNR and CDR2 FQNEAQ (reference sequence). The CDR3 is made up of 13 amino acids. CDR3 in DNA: TGTGCCAGCAGCCGACCCGACAGCTATGGCTACACCTTC. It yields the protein CASSRPDSYGYTF.

CDR3 DNA: TGTGCCTGGAGTGCAGGTCCTCTAGCCAAAAACATTCAGTACTTC. Protein sequence: CAWSAGPLAKNIQYF. The genes are TRBV30 and TRBJ2-4; D remains ambiguous. The germline V and J ends were trimmed by 1 base and 0 bases, with 10 bases remaining between them. Looked up from germline, CDR1 is GTSNPN and CDR2 is SVGIG (reference sequence). The CDR3 has 15 residues.

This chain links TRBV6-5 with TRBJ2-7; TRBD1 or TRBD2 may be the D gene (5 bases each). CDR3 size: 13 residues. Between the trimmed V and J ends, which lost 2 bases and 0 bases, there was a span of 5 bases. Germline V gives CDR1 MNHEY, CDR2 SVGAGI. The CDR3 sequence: CASSYGTSYEQYF. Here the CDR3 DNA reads TGTGCCAGCAGTTACGGGACCTCCTACGAGCAGTACTTC.

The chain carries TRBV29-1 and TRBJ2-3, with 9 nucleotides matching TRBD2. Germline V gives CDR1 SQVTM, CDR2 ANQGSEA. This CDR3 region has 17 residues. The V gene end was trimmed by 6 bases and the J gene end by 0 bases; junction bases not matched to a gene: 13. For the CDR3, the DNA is TGCAGCGTCATCGGACTAGCGCCCTCGTCTAGCACAGATACGCAGTATTTT. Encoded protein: CSVIGLAPSSSTDTQYF.

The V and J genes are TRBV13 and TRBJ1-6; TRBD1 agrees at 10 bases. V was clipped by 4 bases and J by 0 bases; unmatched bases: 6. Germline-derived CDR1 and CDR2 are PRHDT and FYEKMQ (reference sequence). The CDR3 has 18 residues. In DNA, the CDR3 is TGTGCCAGCAGCTCATGGGGACAGGGGAGCTCCTATAATTCACCCCTCCACTTT. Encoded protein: CASSSWGQGSSYNSPLHF.

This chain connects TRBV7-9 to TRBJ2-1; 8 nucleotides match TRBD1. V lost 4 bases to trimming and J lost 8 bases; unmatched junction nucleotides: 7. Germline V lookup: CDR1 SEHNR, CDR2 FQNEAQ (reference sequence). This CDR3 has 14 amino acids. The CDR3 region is CASSSGGISHEQFF. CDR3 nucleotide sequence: TGTGCCAGCAGCTCAGGGGGCATCTCCCATGAGCAGTTCTTC.

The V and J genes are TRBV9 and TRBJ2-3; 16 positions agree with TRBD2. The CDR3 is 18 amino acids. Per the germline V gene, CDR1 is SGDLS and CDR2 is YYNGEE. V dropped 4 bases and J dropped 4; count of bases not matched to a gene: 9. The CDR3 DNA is TGTGCCAGCAGCCCCGAAGGGACTAGCGGGAGGGCCTCAGATACGCAGTATTTT. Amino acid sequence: CASSPEGTSGRASDTQYF.

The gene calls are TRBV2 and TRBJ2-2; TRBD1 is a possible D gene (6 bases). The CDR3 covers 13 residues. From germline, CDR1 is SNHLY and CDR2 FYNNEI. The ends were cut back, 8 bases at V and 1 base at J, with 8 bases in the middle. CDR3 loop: CASGGENTGELFF. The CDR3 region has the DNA TGTGCCAGCGGGGGCGAGAACACCGGGGAGCTGTTTTTT.

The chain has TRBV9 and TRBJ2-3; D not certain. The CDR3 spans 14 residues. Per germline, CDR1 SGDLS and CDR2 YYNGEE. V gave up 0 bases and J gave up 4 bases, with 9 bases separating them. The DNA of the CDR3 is TGTGCCAGCAGCGTAGTCCAGGCGGCAGATACGCAGTATTTT. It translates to CASSVVQAADTQYF.

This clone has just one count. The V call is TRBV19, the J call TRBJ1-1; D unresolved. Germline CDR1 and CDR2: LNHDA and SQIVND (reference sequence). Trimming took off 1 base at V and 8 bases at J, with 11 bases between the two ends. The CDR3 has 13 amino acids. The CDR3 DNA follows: TGTGCCAGTAGTATAGTCGGATCTACCGAAGCTTTCTTT. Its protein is CASSIVGSTEAFF.